In this sample, the clone carrying this T cell receptor beta chain is medium-sized. As for treatment: randomized to nivolumab then ipilimumab (arm A) or the reverse (arm B). Sorted cells were live CD3+CD8+, lacking CD19 and CD56, from PBMCs. The data were taken from a study of sequential checkpoint blockade in melanoma. Study as a whole: First-line arms were nivolumab then ipilimumab, or the reverse, randomized 1:1.

From germline, CDR1 is MRHNA and CDR2 SNTAGT. CDR3 size: 15 residues. With 0 bases clipped from V and 4 bases from J, the junction kept 4 bases outside the gene matches. Here immunoSEQ multiplex PCR was the method, and the copy in TCRdb shows in-frame clones only, minus some. The sample yields about 18,000 clones, roughly 53% seen once. The sample in question was CD8+ T cells sorted from blood (inferred from file names), obtained from a patient given nivolumab and ipilimumab in sequence. The chain carries TRBV6-4 and TRBJ1-2; 8 bases match TRBD1. This receptor was obtained from a human donor with melanoma. The CDR3 DNA reads TGTGCCAGCAGTGACTCGCAGGGGGCTAGCTATGGCTACACCTTC. It is translated as CASSDSQGASYGYTF.